A selection of T cell receptor beta chains follows, all from one sample in a study of response to subunit inactivated influenza vaccine. TCRdb fed the RT-PCR reads into MiXCR, producing one record per CDR3 protein. This sample has about 500,000 distinct CDR3 sequences; around 7.7% occur once, and the top ten carry around 13%. This sample comprised PBMCs from blood, obtained about 24 months after vaccination. The receptors stem from a man aged 45-69 years who received an inactivated influenza vaccine. Each CDR3 is given with its conserved first and last residue. D genes are given only for firm matches. A row's size may be missing; if present it is once, few, many or a size class.

DNA	CDR3	J	V	size	D
TGCGCCAGCAGCCAAGATAGTCTATGGCGAGCGGACTACAATGAGCAGTTCTTC	CASSQDSLWRADYNEQFF	TRBJ2-1	TRBV4-3	few	-
TGTGCCAGCAGCTGGGGCATTTCCCACGAGCAGTACTTC	CASSWGISHEQYF	TRBJ2-7	TRBV7-9	few	-
TGTGCCAGCAGCTGGCATGGGACCAGGGCCCTCAATGAGCAGTTCTTC	CASSWHGTRALNEQFF	TRBJ2-1	TRBV7-2	few	-
TGTGCCACCAGCAGAACTCAGGGGATCTCCTACAATGAGCAGTTCTTC	CATSRTQGISYNEQFF	TRBJ2-1	TRBV15	-	-
TGTGCCATCAGTGAGTCTGAACTTTTTGGCCACGAGCAGTACTTC	CAISESELFGHEQYF	TRBJ2-7	TRBV10-3	-	-
TGTGCCAGCAGCTTACGGAGCGGGAGCACAGATACGCAGTATTTT	CASSLRSGSTDTQYF	TRBJ2-3	TRBV7-3	-	-
TGTGCCAGTACTGGGAATTCCGGGCGCTACAATGAGCAGTTCTTC	CASTGNSGRYNEQFF	TRBJ2-1	TRBV19	many	-
TGCAGCGTTGACTCTGCAGGGGGCACTGAAGCTTTCTTT	CSVDSAGGTEAFF	TRBJ1-1	TRBV29-1	many	TRBD1
TGCAGTGCTAGAGATCTTCGAACGGGACAGGGAGGCACCGGGGAGCTGTTTTTT	CSARDLRTGQGGTGELFF	TRBJ2-2	TRBV20-1	many	TRBD1
TGCAGTGCTCGGGACAGGGGCTGGAATGAGCAGTTCTTC	CSARDRGWNEQFF	TRBJ2-1	TRBV20-1	-	TRBD1
TGTGCCAGCAGTACGGACAGGGGGCGTAGGTACGAGCAGTACTTC	CASSTDRGRRYEQYF	TRBJ2-7	TRBV12-3/TRBV12-4	-	TRBD1
TGCGCCAGCAGCGACACGGGTCAGGTGTACTCTGGAAACACCATATATTTT	CASSDTGQVYSGNTIYF	TRBJ1-3	TRBV5-1	-	-
TGCAGTGCTAGAGTGGCTAGCGGCTACGAGCAGTACTTC	CSARVASGYEQYF	TRBJ2-7	TRBV20-1	-	TRBD2
TGCAGCGTTGTGAAGGGGACGGCTGGAAACACCATATATTTT	CSVVKGTAGNTIYF	TRBJ1-3	TRBV29-1	many	-
TGCAGCGGTTCCGGGACCCCGGAGTCGTCCGGGGAGCTGTTTTTT	CSGSGTPESSGELFF	TRBJ2-2	TRBV29-1	many	-
TGCAGTGCTAGAAAGGGAGACTATGGCTACACCTTC	CSARKGDYGYTF	TRBJ1-2	TRBV20-1	many	-
TGTGCCAGCAGTGAAGCGCGTGGCAGGGGGAACATTCAGTACTTC	CASSEARGRGNIQYF	TRBJ2-4	TRBV2	few	TRBD1
TGTGCCAGCAGTCGTCGGTTTGTGGATGAGCAGTACTTC	CASSRRFVDEQYF	TRBJ2-7	TRBV6-6	few	-
TGCAGCGTGAGACGGGATCGGAATTCACCCCTCCACTTT	CSVRRDRNSPLHF	TRBJ1-6	TRBV29-1	many	-
TGTGCCAGCAGCTACCGGGACCAAGGGAACACCGGGGAGCTGTTTTTT	CASSYRDQGNTGELFF	TRBJ2-2	TRBV5-6	few	-
TGCGCCAGCAGCTTGAGGGGCGAGGCGAACACCGGGGAGCTGTTTTTT	CASSLRGEANTGELFF	TRBJ2-2	TRBV5-1	many	-
TGTGCCAGCAGCTTCGGGAGTGTGGAGACCCAGTACTTC	CASSFGSVETQYF	TRBJ2-5	TRBV7-2	-	-
TGTGCCAGCAGACGACTCCTCATAAACCCAACCTCCTACAATGAGCAGTTCTTC	CASRRLLINPTSYNEQFF	TRBJ2-1	TRBV2	-	-
TGTGCCATCAGTGAGTTAGGAGAGCAGTACTTC	CAISELGEQYF	TRBJ2-7	TRBV10-3	many	-
TGCAGTGCCCCCGACGGGGGGCGTAATCAGCCCCAGCATTTT	CSAPDGGRNQPQHF	TRBJ1-5	TRBV20-1	-	-
TGTGCCAGCAGCGCTGCGGGCAGTCAAGAGACCCAGTACTTC	CASSAAGSQETQYF	TRBJ2-5	TRBV4-2	-	-
TGTGCCAGCAGCGCTAGCGGTTGGGAAGGCAATGAGCAGTTCTTC	CASSASGWEGNEQFF	TRBJ2-1	TRBV9	few	TRBD2
TGTGCCAGCAGTGAAGGGGCAGGGGGCTATGGCTACACCTTC	CASSEGAGGYGYTF	TRBJ1-2	TRBV25-1	many	TRBD1
TGCAGTGCGCGCTCTCCCGGTACCGCACTCTGGAATGAAAAACTGTTTTTT	CSARSPGTALWNEKLFF	TRBJ1-4	TRBV20-1	-	-
TGTGCCAGCAGCGCTCGCCGGGACAGCCTCACAGATACGCAGTATTTT	CASSARRDSLTDTQYF	TRBJ2-3	TRBV9	-	TRBD1
TGTGCCAGGGACCGGGACCGGGTAAACTACGAGCAGTACTTC	CARDRDRVNYEQYF	TRBJ2-7	TRBV10-3	-	-
TGTGCCAGCAGCTCGTGGGACATCCAAGAGACCCAGTACTTC	CASSSWDIQETQYF	TRBJ2-5	TRBV6-2/TRBV6-3	-	-
TGCAGTGCTAGAGGTACAAGCTCCTACAATGAGCAGTTCTTC	CSARGTSSYNEQFF	TRBJ2-1	TRBV20-1	many	-
TGTGCCAGCCTGACAGGGGGCTCAGATACGCAGTATTTT	CASLTGGSDTQYF	TRBJ2-3	TRBV28	few	TRBD1
TGTGCCAGCAGCGGCTCCCAACGGAGGGGCGTCGCCTACAATGAGCAGTTCTTC	CASSGSQRRGVAYNEQFF	TRBJ2-1	TRBV9	-	-
TGTGCCAGCAGCCAAGTTTCAGGGGACGGTGGCTACACCTTC	CASSQVSGDGGYTF	TRBJ1-2	TRBV3-1	many	-
TGCGCCAGCAGCTTGGCAGGGGGCGACACCGGGGAGCTGTTTTTT	CASSLAGGDTGELFF	TRBJ2-2	TRBV5-1	-	TRBD1
TGTGCCAGCAGCTCCGATGCCGGGACCCCCATCCTCGGGGCCAACGTCCTGACTTTC	CASSSDAGTPILGANVLTF	TRBJ2-6	TRBV11-1	many	-
TGCGCCAGCAGCCAAACCGGGACTAGCGACTACAATGAGCAGTTCTTC	CASSQTGTSDYNEQFF	TRBJ2-1	TRBV4-3	-	TRBD2
TGTGCCAGCAGTCCCCGACAGGGGAGGGGGGAAAAACTGTTTTTT	CASSPRQGRGEKLFF	TRBJ1-4	TRBV12-3/TRBV12-4	-	TRBD1
TGTGCCAGCAGCCAAGATTTACAGGGAATCTATGGCTACACCTTC	CASSQDLQGIYGYTF	TRBJ1-2	TRBV4-2	few	-
TGTGCCAGCAGCGTATCGGACGGAGGCACCTTC	CASSVSDGGTF	TRBJ1-2	TRBV5-8	many	-
TGTGCCAGCAGCGTAGAGATAGGTCCGTCCTACGAGCAGTACTTC	CASSVEIGPSYEQYF	TRBJ2-7	TRBV9	few	-
TGTGCCAGCAGCATGGGACAGAGCAACTATGGCTACACCTTC	CASSMGQSNYGYTF	TRBJ1-2	TRBV5-4	-	TRBD1
TGTGCCAGCAGCCGAGACAGGGGGTGGAAGACCCAGTACTTC	CASSRDRGWKTQYF	TRBJ2-5	TRBV5-6	-	TRBD1
TGTGCCAGCAAAAGGGGGCGGGCACCTCAAGAGACCCAGTACTTC	CASKRGRAPQETQYF	TRBJ2-5	TRBV28	many	TRBD1
TGTGCCAGCAGCCAACAGGACTACCAGCAGTTCTTC	CASSQQDYQQFF	TRBJ2-1	TRBV3-1	many	-
TGTGCCAGCAGCTTGGCAGGCGGCTATGGCTACACCTTC	CASSLAGGYGYTF	TRBJ1-2	TRBV5-4	-	-
TGTGCCAGCTCACCCCCGAAGTTCGCAGGGGGTCTCAATGAGCAGTTCTTC	CASSPPKFAGGLNEQFF	TRBJ2-1	TRBV18	-	TRBD1
TGTGCCAGCAGCCAAGTCGACAAAGCTTTCTTT	CASSQVDKAFF	TRBJ1-1	TRBV3-1	many	-